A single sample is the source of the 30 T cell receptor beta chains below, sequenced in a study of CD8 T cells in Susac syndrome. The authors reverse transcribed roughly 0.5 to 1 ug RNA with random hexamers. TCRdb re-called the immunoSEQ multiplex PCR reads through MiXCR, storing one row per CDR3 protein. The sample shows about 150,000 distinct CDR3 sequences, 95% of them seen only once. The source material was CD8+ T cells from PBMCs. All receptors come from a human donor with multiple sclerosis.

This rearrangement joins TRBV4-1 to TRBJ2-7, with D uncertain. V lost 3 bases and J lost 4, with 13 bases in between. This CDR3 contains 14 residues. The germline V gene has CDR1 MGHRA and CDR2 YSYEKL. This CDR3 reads CASSHGPGSYEQYV. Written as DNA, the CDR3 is TGCGCCAGCAGCCATGGACCGGGTTCATACGAGCAGTACGTC.

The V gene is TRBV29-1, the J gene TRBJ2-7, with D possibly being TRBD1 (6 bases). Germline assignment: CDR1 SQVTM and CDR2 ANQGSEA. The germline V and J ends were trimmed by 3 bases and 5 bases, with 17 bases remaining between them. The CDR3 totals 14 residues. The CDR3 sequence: CSVDGQGPFHEQYF. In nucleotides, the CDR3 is TGCAGCGTTGATGGGCAGGGGCCTTTCCACGAGCAGTACTTC.

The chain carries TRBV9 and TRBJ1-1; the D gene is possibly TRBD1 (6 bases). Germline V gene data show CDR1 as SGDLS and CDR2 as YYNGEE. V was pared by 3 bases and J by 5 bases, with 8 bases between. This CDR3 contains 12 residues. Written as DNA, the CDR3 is TGTGCCAGCAGCGCCACAGGGACTGAAGCTTTCTTT. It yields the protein CASSATGTEAFF.

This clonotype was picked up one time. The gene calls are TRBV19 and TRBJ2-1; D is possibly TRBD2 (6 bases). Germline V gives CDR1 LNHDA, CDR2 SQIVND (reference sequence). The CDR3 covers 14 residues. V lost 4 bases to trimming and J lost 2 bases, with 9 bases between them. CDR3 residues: CASSTKRAYNEQFF. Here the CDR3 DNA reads TGTGCCAGTAGTACCAAGCGGGCCTACAATGAGCAGTTCTTC. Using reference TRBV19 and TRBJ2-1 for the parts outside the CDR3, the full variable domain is DGGITQSPKYLFRKEGQNVTLSCEQNLNHDAMYWYRQDPGQGLRLIYYSQIVNDFQKGDIAEGYSVSREKKESFPLTVTSAQKNPTAFYLCASSTKRAYNEQFFGPGTRLTVL.

CDR3 sequence: CASSYSWDSSYNEQFF. In nucleotides, the CDR3 is TGTGCCAGCAGTTACTCATGGGACAGCTCCTACAATGAGCAGTTCTTC. This chain uses TRBV6-5 with TRBJ2-1; the match to TRBD1 covers 7 bases. Germline V gives CDR1 MNHEY, CDR2 SVGAGI. The V segment lost 0 bases and the J segment 0 bases; nucleotides outside the gene matches: 2. The CDR3 extends over 16 amino acids.

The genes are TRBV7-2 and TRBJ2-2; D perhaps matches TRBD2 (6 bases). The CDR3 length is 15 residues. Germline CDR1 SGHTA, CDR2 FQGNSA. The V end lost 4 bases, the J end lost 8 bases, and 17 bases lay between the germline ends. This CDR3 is CASSYPRLAGGELFF. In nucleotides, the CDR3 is TGTGCCAGCAGCTACCCCCGTCTCGCGGGGGGGGAGCTGTTTTTT. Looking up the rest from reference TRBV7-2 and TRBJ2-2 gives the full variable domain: GAGVSQSPSNKVTEKGKDVELRCDPISGHTALYWYRQSLGQGLEFLIYFQGNSAPDKSGLPSDRFSAERTGGSVSTLTIQRTQQEDSAVYLCASSYPRLAGGELFFGEGSRLTVL.

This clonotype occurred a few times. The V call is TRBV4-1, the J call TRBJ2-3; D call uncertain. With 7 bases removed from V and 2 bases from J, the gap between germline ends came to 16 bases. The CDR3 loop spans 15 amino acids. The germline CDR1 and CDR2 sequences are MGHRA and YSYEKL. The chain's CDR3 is CASTVEALDTDTQYF. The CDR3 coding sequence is TGCGCCAGCACCGTGGAAGCCCTAGACACAGATACGCAGTATTTT.

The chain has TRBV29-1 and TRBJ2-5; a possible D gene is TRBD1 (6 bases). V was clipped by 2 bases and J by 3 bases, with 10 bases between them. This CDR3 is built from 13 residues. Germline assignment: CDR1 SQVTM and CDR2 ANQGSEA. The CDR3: CSVELAGEETQYF. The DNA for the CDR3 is TGCAGCGTTGAACTGGCAGGGGAAGAGACCCAGTACTTC. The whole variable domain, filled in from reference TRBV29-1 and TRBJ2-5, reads SAVISQKPSRDICQRGTSLTIQCQVDSQVTMMFWYRQQPGQSLTLIATANQGSEATYESGFVIDKFPISRPNLTFSTLTVSNMSPEDSSIYLCSVELAGEETQYFGPGTRLLVL.

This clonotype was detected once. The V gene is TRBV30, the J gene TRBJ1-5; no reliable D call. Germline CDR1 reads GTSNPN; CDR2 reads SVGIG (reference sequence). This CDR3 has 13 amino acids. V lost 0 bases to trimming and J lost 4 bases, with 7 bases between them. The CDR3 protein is CAWSVMGNQPQHF. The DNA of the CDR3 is TGTGCCTGGAGTGTAATGGGGAATCAGCCCCAGCATTTT.

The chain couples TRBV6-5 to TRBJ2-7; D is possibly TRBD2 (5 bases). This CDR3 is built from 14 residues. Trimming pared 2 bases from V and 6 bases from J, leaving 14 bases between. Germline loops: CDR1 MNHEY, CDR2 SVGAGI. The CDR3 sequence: CASSYRAGSREQYV. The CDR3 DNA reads TGTGCCAGCAGTTACAGGGCGGGTAGTCGCGAGCAGTACGTC.

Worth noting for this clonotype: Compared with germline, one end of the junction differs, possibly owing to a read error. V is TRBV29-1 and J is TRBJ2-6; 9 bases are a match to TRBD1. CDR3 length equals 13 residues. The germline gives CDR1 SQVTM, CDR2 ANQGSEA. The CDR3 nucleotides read TGCAGCGTGGAAGGACAGGGGTCCAACGTCCTGACTTTC. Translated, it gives CSVEGQGSNVLTF.

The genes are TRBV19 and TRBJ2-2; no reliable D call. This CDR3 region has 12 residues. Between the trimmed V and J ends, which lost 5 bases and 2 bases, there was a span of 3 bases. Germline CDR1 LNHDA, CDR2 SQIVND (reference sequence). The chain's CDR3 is CASSVNTGELFF. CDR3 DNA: TGTGCCAGTAGTGTCAACACCGGGGAGCTGTTTTTT.

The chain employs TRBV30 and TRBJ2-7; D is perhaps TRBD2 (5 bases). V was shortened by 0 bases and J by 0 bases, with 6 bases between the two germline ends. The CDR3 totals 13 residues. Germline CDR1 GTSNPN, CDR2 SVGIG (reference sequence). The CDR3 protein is CAWSVGNSYEQYF. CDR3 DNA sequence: TGTGCCTGGAGTGTCGGGAACTCCTACGAGCAGTACTTC.

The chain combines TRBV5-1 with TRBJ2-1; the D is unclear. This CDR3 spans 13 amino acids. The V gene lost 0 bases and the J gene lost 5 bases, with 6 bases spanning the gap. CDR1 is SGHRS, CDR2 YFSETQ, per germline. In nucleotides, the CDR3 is TGCGCCAGCAGCTTGGTGTCCAACAATGAGCAGTTCTTC. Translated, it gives CASSLVSNNEQFF.

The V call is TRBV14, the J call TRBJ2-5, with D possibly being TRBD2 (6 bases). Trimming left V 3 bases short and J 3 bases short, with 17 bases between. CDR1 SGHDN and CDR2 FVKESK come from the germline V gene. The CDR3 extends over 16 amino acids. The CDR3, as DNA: TGTGCCAGCAGCCACCGTACTCCGGGGGAGGAAGAGACCCAGTACTTC. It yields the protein CASSHRTPGEEETQYF.

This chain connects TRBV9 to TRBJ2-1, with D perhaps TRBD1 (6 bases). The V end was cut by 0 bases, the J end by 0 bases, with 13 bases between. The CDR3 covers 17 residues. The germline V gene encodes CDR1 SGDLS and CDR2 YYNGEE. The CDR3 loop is CASSVDWGLSSYNEQFF. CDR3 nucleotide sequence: TGTGCCAGCAGCGTAGACTGGGGGCTGAGCTCCTACAATGAGCAGTTCTTC.

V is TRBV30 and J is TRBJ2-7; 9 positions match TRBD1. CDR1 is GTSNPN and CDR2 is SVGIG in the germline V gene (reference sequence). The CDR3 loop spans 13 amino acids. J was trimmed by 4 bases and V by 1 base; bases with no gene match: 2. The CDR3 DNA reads TGTGCCTGGAGTGCCGGGACAGGGTACGAGCAGTACTTC. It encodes CAWSAGTGYEQYF.

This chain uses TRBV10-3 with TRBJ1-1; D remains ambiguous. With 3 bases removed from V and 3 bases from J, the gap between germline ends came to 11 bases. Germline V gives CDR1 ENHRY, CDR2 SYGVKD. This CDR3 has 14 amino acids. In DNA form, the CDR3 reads TGTGCCATCAGTGATAGGGCCGGGGACACTGAAGCTTTCTTT. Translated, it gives CAISDRAGDTEAFF.

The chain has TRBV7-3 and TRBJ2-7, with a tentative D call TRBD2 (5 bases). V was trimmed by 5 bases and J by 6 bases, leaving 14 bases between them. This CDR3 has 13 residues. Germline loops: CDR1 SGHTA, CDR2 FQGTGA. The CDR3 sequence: CASSPQGRGEQYF. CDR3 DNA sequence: TGTGCCAGCAGCCCTCAAGGACGGGGCGAGCAGTACTTC.

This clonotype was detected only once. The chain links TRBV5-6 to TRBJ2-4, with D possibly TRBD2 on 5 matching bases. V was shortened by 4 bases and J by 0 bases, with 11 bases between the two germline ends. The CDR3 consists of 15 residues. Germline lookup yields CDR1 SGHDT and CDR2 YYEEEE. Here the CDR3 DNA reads TGTGCCAGCAGCGCCGGGATCGCAGCCAAAAACATTCAGTACTTC. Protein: CASSAGIAAKNIQYF.

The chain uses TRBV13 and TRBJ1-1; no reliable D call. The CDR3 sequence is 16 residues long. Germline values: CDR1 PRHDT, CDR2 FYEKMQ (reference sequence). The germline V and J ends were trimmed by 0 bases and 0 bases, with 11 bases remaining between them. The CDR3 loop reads CASSLGGQYMNTEAFF. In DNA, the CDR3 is TGTGCCAGCAGCTTAGGCGGCCAGTACATGAACACTGAAGCTTTCTTT.

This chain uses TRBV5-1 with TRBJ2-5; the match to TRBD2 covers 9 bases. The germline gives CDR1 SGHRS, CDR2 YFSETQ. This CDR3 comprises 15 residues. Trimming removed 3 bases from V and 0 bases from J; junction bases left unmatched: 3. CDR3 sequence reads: CASSWASGDQETQYF. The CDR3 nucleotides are TGCGCCAGCAGCTGGGCTAGCGGGGACCAAGAGACCCAGTACTTC.

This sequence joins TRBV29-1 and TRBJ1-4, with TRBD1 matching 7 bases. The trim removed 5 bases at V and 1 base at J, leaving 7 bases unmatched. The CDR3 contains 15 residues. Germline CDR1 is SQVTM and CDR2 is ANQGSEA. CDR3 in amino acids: CSVRDRVLTNEKLFF. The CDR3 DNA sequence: TGCAGCGTTCGGGACAGAGTTCTAACTAATGAAAAACTGTTTTTT.

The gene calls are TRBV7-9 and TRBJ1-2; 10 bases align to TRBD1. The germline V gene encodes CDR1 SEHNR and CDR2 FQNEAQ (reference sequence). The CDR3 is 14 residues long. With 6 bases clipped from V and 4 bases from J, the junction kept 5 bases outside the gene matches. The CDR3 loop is CASSPGTGVYGYTF. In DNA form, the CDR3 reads TGTGCCAGCAGTCCCGGGACAGGGGTCTATGGCTACACCTTC.

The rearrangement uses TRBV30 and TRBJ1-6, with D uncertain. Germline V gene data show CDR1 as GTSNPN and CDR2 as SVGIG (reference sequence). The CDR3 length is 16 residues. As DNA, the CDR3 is TGTGGCCTCGTGGAATATGAGAGCTCCTATAATTCACCCCTCCACTTT. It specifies CGLVEYESSYNSPLHF.

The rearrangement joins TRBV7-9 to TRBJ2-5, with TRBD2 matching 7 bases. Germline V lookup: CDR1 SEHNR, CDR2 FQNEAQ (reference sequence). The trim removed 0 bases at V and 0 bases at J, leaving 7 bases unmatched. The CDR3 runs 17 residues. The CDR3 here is CASSLARASGYQETQYF. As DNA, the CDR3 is TGTGCCAGCAGCTTAGCGCGGGCTAGCGGATACCAAGAGACCCAGTACTTC.

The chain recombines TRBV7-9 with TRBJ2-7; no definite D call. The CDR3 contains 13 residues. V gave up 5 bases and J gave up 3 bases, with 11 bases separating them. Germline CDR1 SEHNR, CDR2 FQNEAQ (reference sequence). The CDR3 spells CASSPPASYEQYV. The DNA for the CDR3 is TGTGCCAGCAGCCCACCGGCGAGCTACGAGCAGTACGTC.

The CDR3 here is CSALGGIEGYTF. The CDR3 bases are TGCAGCGCCTTAGGGGGTATAGAAGGCTACACCTTC. V is TRBV29-1 and J is TRBJ1-2, with D possibly matching TRBD1 (6 bases). Germline CDR1 is SQVTM and CDR2 is ANQGSEA. The CDR3 contains 12 residues. V was shortened by 7 bases and J by 8 bases, with 17 bases between the two germline ends.

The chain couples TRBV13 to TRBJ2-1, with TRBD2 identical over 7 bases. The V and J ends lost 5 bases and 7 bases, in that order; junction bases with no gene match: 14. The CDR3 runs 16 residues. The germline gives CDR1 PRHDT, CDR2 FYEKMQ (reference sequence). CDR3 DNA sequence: TGTGCCAGCAGCCCGGAGGGAACTAGCGAGGGGAATGAGCAGTTCTTC. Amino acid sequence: CASSPEGTSEGNEQFF.

The CDR3 protein is CAINGGDLAQETQYF. CDR3 DNA: TGTGCCATCAATGGAGGGGATTTAGCCCAAGAGACCCAGTACTTC. The chain uses TRBV10-3 and TRBJ2-5, with a tentative D call TRBD2 (6 bases). This CDR3 comprises 15 residues. Germline assignment: CDR1 ENHRY and CDR2 SYGVKD. V lost 7 bases and J lost 1, with 16 bases in between.